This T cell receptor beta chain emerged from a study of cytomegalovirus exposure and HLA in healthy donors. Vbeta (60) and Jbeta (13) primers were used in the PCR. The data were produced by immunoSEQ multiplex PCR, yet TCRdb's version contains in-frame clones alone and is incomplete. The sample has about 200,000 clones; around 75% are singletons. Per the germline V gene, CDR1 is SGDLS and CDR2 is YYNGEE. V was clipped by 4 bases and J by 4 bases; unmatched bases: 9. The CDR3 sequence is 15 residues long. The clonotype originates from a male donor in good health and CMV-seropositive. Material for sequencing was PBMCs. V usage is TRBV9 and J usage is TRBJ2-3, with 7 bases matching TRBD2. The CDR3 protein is CASSPTVSGADTQYF. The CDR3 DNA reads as TGTGCCAGCAGCCCAACCGTCAGCGGGGCAGATACGCAGTATTTT.